A single TCR beta chain is shown here with its context. This clone was seen just once. No cognate antigen has been identified for it. Base qualities are not provided; no much larger clone lies one nucleotide away. Healthy HIV-negative adults with no recently reported acute infections or vaccinations were included as donors. Every donor was a Caucasian adult residing in Nashville, Tennessee, USA. For unsorted samples, tens of millions of PBMCs were counted and genomic DNA was extracted with the QIAamp DNA Blood Mini kit. After blood collection by leukapheresis, PBMCs were isolated using Ficoll-Histopaque density gradient centrifugation and then cryopreserved in the vapor phase of liquid nitrogen. This sample was taken from a study of shared clonotypes between healthy human individuals (dated by TCRdb to 2020 to 2021). Describing the broader study: A few men and a couple of women, aged 18 to 49 years, made up the cohort. The study deeply sequenced blood TCR repertoires of about 5 healthy adults to estimate repertoire size and the extent of clonotype sharing between individuals. To increase sequencing depth and limit assay-specific biases, TCR repertoire library preparation and sequencing were carried out by different laboratories using diverse techniques. Per donor, leukapheresis produced somewhere between about 0.94 and 8.9 billion PBMCs. The research as a whole found: Only blood was sampled, and tissue TCR repertoires likely differ from those in blood. Because the study included a small number of donors, the genetic and exposure-history diversity represented was limited. Based on pairwise subsampling, the degree of clonotype sharing among donors was expected to be affected by sequencing depth.

Using the deep immunoSEQ assay, TCR CDR3 regions were amplified from genomic DNA by multiplex PCR. Genomic DNA extracted from each cell subset was distributed evenly over all wells of several immunoSEQ 96-well plates, and each plate served as one replicate. For unsorted PBMC, approximately 290 ng genomic DNA, equal to approximately 30,000 T cell genomes, was loaded into each replicate PCR. Unsorted PBMC genomic DNA was sequenced across ten immunoSEQ deep assay plates. The purified libraries were quantified using a Qubit 3.0 fluorometer, sized with a Bioanalyzer 2100, and then quantified again using the KAPA Library Quantification kit. A separate single-read 150-cycle Illumina NextSeq 550 flow cell was used to sequence each immunoSEQ 96-well plate. The study's own analysis went as follows. The immunoSEQ output contained only junctional sequences without quality scores, so filtering could not match that applied to full-length reads. Sequences were annotated with PyIR, a Python wrapper for IgBLAST v1.9, using IMGT germline references to assign V/J genes and CDR3. Reads were removed for weak V/J assignments (E-value above 1e-6), missing CDR3, stop codons, out-of-frame junctions, or ambiguous translated residues. V3J clonotypes were defined as sequences sharing an identical inferred V gene, J gene, and CDR3 amino acid sequence. Percentage overlap between repertoires was computed as shared unique clonotypes divided by the size of the smaller repertoire. Repertoire richness was assessed with RTK rarefaction, the Chao1 estimator, and Recon v2.1 estimates of unobserved clonotypes. TCRdb took over this immuneACCESS table, retaining in-frame rearrangements with V and J assigned. Such tables are incomplete; in checked studies, under half of the missing clones stem from an unresolved V gene, and the remainder is unexplained. V and J calls and clone size are given by that table; D and trimming were obtained from the DNA. The sample data list hundreds of thousands of clones, and roughly four fifths of these were observed just once. Clones ranked in the top ten supply 12% of the sample.

CDR1 and CDR2 (MNHNS, SASEGT) derive from the germline V gene. The CDR3 covers 14 residues, taking in both the cysteine and the phenylalanine. This entry keeps only the CDR3 DNA: 42 bases, framed from base 1. V is shortened by 3 bases, J by 4 bases, and the region joining them spans 13 bases. The source of this sequence is a middle-aged woman in good health. Some clones in this sample may be carry-over from other donors' samples. Recombination connected TRBV6-1 to TRBJ2-7; TRBD2 could be the D gene, as 6 bases match. Sequenced: PBMCs. This receptor carries the CDR3 CASSEEGLGYEQYF. In nucleotide form, the sequence is TGTGCCAGCAGTGAGGAGGGCCTAGGGTACGAGCAGTACTTC.